These 27 T cell receptor beta chains came from one sample sequenced in a study of CD8 T cells in ankylosing spondylitis. The study's findings and limits: What appeared characteristic of ankylosing spondylitis blood was a TCR beta motif of eight highly homologous variants.

No cognate antigen is known for these TCRs. TCRdb itself ran the 5' RACE reads through MiXCR, one entry per CDR3 protein. The table has roughly 700,000 distinct CDR3 sequences, 15% to 20% seen once. The sequenced material came from blood, either unsorted or a sorted T cell fraction (not recorded which). Receptor source: a male donor with ankylosing spondylitis.

This clonotype was counted between two and nine times. The J gene is TRBJ2-1, the V gene TRBV12-3 or TRBV12-4, with TRBD2 identical over 9 bases. After removal of 7 bases from V and 7 bases from J, the junction contained 8 bases not matched to a gene. CDR3 length equals 14 residues. CDR3 protein: CASTPSGMGNEQFF. The CDR3 bases are TGTGCCAGCACCCCTAGCGGGATGGGAAATGAGCAGTTCTTC.

In its sample, this clonotype was seen a few times. V gene TRBV18 combines with J gene TRBJ2-5, with TRBD1 identical over 8 bases. V shed 2 bases, J shed 3 bases, and the junction held 5 bases outside the gene matches. In germline, CDR1 is KGHSH, CDR2 LQKENI. CDR3 size: 15 residues. The CDR3 bases are TGTGCCAGCTCACCAGACAGGGGAGAGAAAGAGACCCAGTACTTC. Translation: CASSPDRGEKETQYF.

V gene TRBV29-1 combines with J gene TRBJ2-7, with a weak D call TRBD2 (5 bases). From germline, CDR1 is SQVTM and CDR2 ANQGSEA. CDR3 size: 12 residues. V was pared by 4 bases and J by 6 bases, with 13 bases between. The CDR3: CSVVRRGGEQYF. Written as DNA, the CDR3 is TGCAGCGTTGTCCGCAGAGGAGGCGAGCAGTACTTC.

This clonotype was observed once. The gene calls are TRBV20-1 and TRBJ1-4; tentative D call: TRBD1 (5 bases). The length of the CDR3 is 13 residues. CDR1 and CDR2 (germline): DFQATT, SNEGSKA (reference sequence). V was cut by 5 bases and J by 7 bases, with 14 bases left in between. The CDR3 DNA reads as TGCAGTGCTCATCAGGGCAGCGGTGAAAAACTGTTTTTT. Protein: CSAHQGSGEKLFF.

The V call is TRBV12-3 or TRBV12-4, the J call TRBJ1-4; a possible D gene is TRBD1 (6 bases). Deletions cut 5 bases from V and 3 bases from J, with 13 bases between. There are 15 residues in the CDR3. CDR3 amino acids: CASSIGGAANEKLFF. For the CDR3, the DNA is TGTGCCAGCAGTATTGGGGGCGCGGCTAATGAAAAACTGTTTTTT.

The J gene is TRBJ2-1, the V gene TRBV20-1; D unclear. Trimming removed 2 bases at V and 0 bases at J, with 11 bases between. The CDR3 contains 15 residues. CDR1 is DFQATT and CDR2 is SNEGSKA in the germline V gene (reference sequence). CDR3 nucleotides: TGCAGTGCTAGAACGTTCCTCAGCTCCTACAATGAGCAGTTCTTC. Its translation is CSARTFLSSYNEQFF.

This clonotype has more than one count but fewer than ten. V gene TRBV7-6 combines with J gene TRBJ2-1; tentatively, D is TRBD2 (6 bases). Per germline, CDR1 SGHVS and CDR2 FNYEAQ. CDR3 length: 16 residues. The germline V and J ends were trimmed by 5 bases and 4 bases, with 18 bases remaining between them. CDR3 in DNA: TGTGCCAGCAGCCTAACCCCTGCGGGATCGTACAATGAGCAGTTCTTC. Translated: CASSLTPAGSYNEQFF.

This clonotype has more than one count but fewer than ten. The gene calls are TRBV24-1 and TRBJ2-1; D possibly uses TRBD1 or TRBD2 (6 bases each). Deletions cut 5 bases from V and 9 bases from J, with 19 bases between. The CDR3 is made up of 15 amino acids. Germline CDR1 KGHDR, CDR2 SFDVKD. Here the CDR3 DNA reads TGTGCCACCAGTGCCTGGGGGGCAGGGCTTTTTGAGCAGTTCTTC. It specifies CATSAWGAGLFEQFF.

V gene TRBV7-9 combines with J gene TRBJ1-6; D not resolved. Germline loops: CDR1 SEHNR, CDR2 FQNEAQ (reference sequence). The CDR3 covers 16 residues. Trimming stripped 4 bases from V and 0 bases from J, with 10 bases between. Here the CDR3 reads CASSSGLSSYNSPLHF. The CDR3 DNA follows: TGTGCCAGCAGCTCGGGATTGAGCTCCTATAATTCACCCCTCCACTTT.

A few counts support this clonotype. The rearrangement uses TRBV20-1 and TRBJ2-7; 8 positions agree with TRBD1. The length of the CDR3 is 15 residues. Germline trimming cut 3 bases from V and 5 bases from J; bases unmatched to any gene: 12. CDR1 DFQATT and CDR2 SNEGSKA come from the germline V gene (reference sequence). The CDR3 DNA reads TGCAGTGCTAGGGGGACCGGGACAGGCCGCAACGAGCAGTACTTC. The encoded protein is CSARGTGTGRNEQYF.

The chain carries TRBV16 and TRBJ1-2; D remains ambiguous. CDR1 KGHSY and CDR2 FQNENV come from the germline V gene. V was cut by 1 base and J by 2 bases, with 8 bases left in between. The CDR3 sequence is 14 residues long. The CDR3 is CASSQYPPNYGYTF. As DNA, the CDR3 is TGTGCCAGCAGCCAATATCCCCCCAACTATGGCTACACCTTC.

In its sample, this clonotype was seen a few times. J is TRBJ1-6 and V is TRBV10-1; 9 bases fit TRBD1. CDR1 WNHNN and CDR2 SYGVQD come from the germline V gene (reference sequence). Unmatched junction bases numbered 1, after V lost 3 bases and J lost 7 bases. The CDR3 is made up of 14 amino acids. The CDR3 loop is CASSEQGANSPLHF. The CDR3 DNA sequence: TGCGCCAGCAGTGAACAGGGGGCAAATTCACCCCTCCACTTT.

V usage is TRBV5-1 and J usage is TRBJ2-7; D not certain. Germline CDR1 reads SGHRS; CDR2 reads YFSETQ. V dropped 4 bases and J dropped 7 bases, with 9 bases sitting between them. This CDR3 spans 11 amino acids. The CDR3 loop reads CASSDTREQYF. CDR3 DNA: TGCGCCAGCAGCGATACGAGGGAGCAGTACTTC.

The V call is TRBV20-1, the J call TRBJ2-1; 12 nucleotides match TRBD2. The CDR3 totals 20 residues. V trimming: 1 base; J trimming: 6 bases; junction bases outside the gene matches: 19. In germline, CDR1 is DFQATT, CDR2 SNEGSKA (reference sequence). The DNA for the CDR3 is TGCAGTGCTAGAGGAGAAGTTACTAGCGGGAGGCCCCCCCACCCCAATGAGCAGTTCTTC. This codes for CSARGEVTSGRPPHPNEQFF.

As to this clonotype: One junction end does not reproduce the germline sequence, and a read error may be involved. This rearrangement joins TRBV6-5 to TRBJ2-3; 9 nucleotides align to TRBD2. CDR3 size: 16 residues. CDR1 is MNHEY and CDR2 is SVGAGI in the germline V gene. The CDR3 is CASSYGGGARADTLYF. CDR3 DNA sequence: TGTGCCAGCAGTTACGGCGGGGGGGCAAGGGCAGATACGCTGTATTTT.

This clonotype turned up a few times. The rearrangement links TRBV20-1 to TRBJ2-7; weak D call: TRBD2 (6 bases). Germline assignment: CDR1 DFQATT and CDR2 SNEGSKA (reference sequence). CDR3 length: 13 amino acids. The CDR3 DNA is TGCAGCCAACCGGGACTTGCCAGCGACGAGCAGTACTTC. Encoded protein: CSQPGLASDEQYF.

This clonotype was counted many times. The rearrangement joins TRBV6-4 to TRBJ2-6; D is possibly TRBD1 or TRBD2 (5 bases each). Trimming shortened V by 4 bases and J by 0 bases, and 10 bases separated the two germline ends. Germline lookup yields CDR1 MRHNA and CDR2 SNTAGT. The CDR3 contains 16 residues. The chain's CDR3 is CASSVSGASGANVLTF. The DNA of the CDR3 is TGTGCCAGCAGTGTATCCGGGGCCTCTGGGGCCAACGTCCTGACTTTC.

V usage is TRBV7-9 and J usage is TRBJ1-1, with 10 bases that match TRBD1. Germline loops: CDR1 SEHNR, CDR2 FQNEAQ (reference sequence). V was pared by 5 bases and J by 2 bases, with 5 bases of the junction left unmatched. The CDR3 spans 15 residues. The CDR3 DNA sequence: TGTGCCAGCAGCCCAGACAGGGGGCCAAACACTGAAGCTTTCTTT. This encodes CASSPDRGPNTEAFF.

This chain joins TRBV6-4 and TRBJ2-1; D is ambiguous. In germline, CDR1 is MRHNA, CDR2 SNTAGT. V lost 2 bases and J 4 bases, leaving 6 bases between the germline ends. The CDR3 runs 13 residues. In DNA form, the CDR3 reads TGTGCCAGCAGTGACCGTTATTACAATGAGCAGTTCTTC. Its translation: CASSDRYYNEQFF.

This chain connects TRBV3-1 to TRBJ1-6, with D hard to call. CDR3 length equals 14 residues. Germline assignment: CDR1 LGHDT and CDR2 YNNKEL (reference sequence). Trimming pared 0 bases from V and 10 bases from J, leaving 10 bases between. CDR3 sequence (DNA): TGTGCCAGCAGCCAAGATCCCGGGAACTCACCCCTCCACTTT. This encodes CASSQDPGNSPLHF.

This clonotype was detected only a few times. The CDR3 region has the DNA TGCGCCAGCAGCCAAGGCCCACTGGAGACCCAGTACTTC. This encodes CASSQGPLETQYF. The rearrangement links TRBV4-3 to TRBJ2-5, with unresolved D. CDR3 length: 13 residues. V was trimmed by 1 base and J by 5 bases, leaving 8 bases between them. Germline V CDR1 and CDR2: LGHNA, YSLEER.

The chain joins TRBV28 to TRBJ2-2, with 10 bases aligning to TRBD1. CDR1 is MDHEN, CDR2 SYDVKM, per germline. This CDR3 contains 17 residues. The J segment lost 4 bases and the V segment lost 5 bases, leaving 10 bases of the junction unmatched. CDR3 nucleotides: TGTGCCAGCAGTGTTGCCGGGACAGGGGTGGCCACCGGGGAGCTGTTTTTT. Translated, it gives CASSVAGTGVATGELFF. The full variable domain, with the rest looked up from reference TRBV28 and TRBJ2-2, is DVKVTQSSRYLVKRTGEKVFLECVQDMDHENMFWYRQDPGLGLRLIYFSYDVKMKEKGDIPEGYSVSREKKERFSLILESASTNQTSMYLCASSVAGTGVATGELFFGEGSRLTVL.

The rearrangement links TRBV12-3 or TRBV12-4 to TRBJ2-7; D tentatively reads TRBD1 or TRBD2 (5 bases each). Trimming removed 8 bases from V and 12 bases from J, with 17 bases in between. The length of the CDR3 is 11 residues. CDR3 loop: CASRPSLGRYF. CDR3 nucleotides: TGTGCCAGCCGCCCTAGCTTGGGGCGGTACTTC.

J is TRBJ2-3 and V is TRBV20-1, with TRBD2 as a possible D gene (6 bases). This CDR3 spans 15 amino acids. Trimming shortened V by 3 bases and J by 6 bases, and 19 bases separated the two germline ends. CDR1 is DFQATT and CDR2 is SNEGSKA in the germline V gene (reference sequence). CDR3 in DNA: TGCAGTGCTAGGGGCGGGGCACTCCGCGGGGATACGCAGTATTTT. Translation gives CSARGGALRGDTQYF.

The rearrangement joins TRBV20-1 to TRBJ1-5; D remains unclear. Between the trimmed V and J ends, which lost 3 bases and 2 bases, there was a span of 11 bases. The CDR3 loop spans 14 amino acids. From germline, CDR1 is DFQATT and CDR2 SNEGSKA (reference sequence). The CDR3 sequence is CSARIPGGNQPQHF. The CDR3 nucleotides read TGCAGTGCTAGGATTCCTGGGGGCAATCAGCCCCAGCATTTT.

This clonotype was counted a single time. The rearrangement links TRBV7-6 to TRBJ2-1; TRBD2 might be the D (6 bases). In germline, CDR1 is SGHVS, CDR2 FNYEAQ. Trimming cost V 5 bases and J 2 bases, with 10 bases left between them. This CDR3 comprises 14 residues. The CDR3 sequence: CASSRDWAYNEQFF. The DNA of the CDR3 is TGTGCCAGCAGCCGGGACTGGGCCTACAATGAGCAGTTCTTC.

The chain combines TRBV4-1 with TRBJ2-2; D gene unclear. Germline CDR1 and CDR2: MGHRA and YSYEKL. Trimming shortened V by 0 bases and J by 6 bases, and 17 bases separated the two germline ends. The CDR3 has 17 residues. CDR3 residues: CASSQDFGASMAGELFF. Written as DNA, the CDR3 is TGCGCCAGCAGCCAAGATTTTGGTGCGAGTATGGCCGGGGAGCTGTTTTTT.